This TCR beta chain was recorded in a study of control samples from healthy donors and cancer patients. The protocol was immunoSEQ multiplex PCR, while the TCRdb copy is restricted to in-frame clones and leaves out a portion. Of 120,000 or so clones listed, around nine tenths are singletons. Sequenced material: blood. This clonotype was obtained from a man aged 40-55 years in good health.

The CDR3 coding sequence is TGTGCCAGCTCACCACCGGGACTAGCGGGGGGAGAAAACATTCAGTACTTC. This gives the protein CASSPPGLAGGENIQYF. The rearrangement links TRBV18 to TRBJ2-4; 15 nucleotides agree with TRBD2. V was clipped by 0 bases and J by 5 bases; unmatched bases: 2. The CDR3 is made up of 17 amino acids. Germline CDR1 reads KGHSH; CDR2 reads LQKENI.